This is a list of T cell receptor beta chains from one sample in a study of cytomegalovirus exposure and HLA in healthy donors. Sequencing was performed with immunoSEQ multiplex PCR; in TCRdb, only in-frame clones are kept and a portion is missing. The sample shows 100,000 to 150,000 clones, 81% of them seen only once. Material for sequencing was PBMCs. These receptors were obtained from a woman in her thirties in good health and CMV-seronegative. Both conserved end residues are part of each CDR3. The order of the fields is J gene, D gene, clone size, V gene, CDR3 DNA, CDR3 protein. D genes are given only for firm matches. Only some rows state a clone size, as once, few, many or a class for expanded clones.

>TRBJ2-3|NA|NA|TRBV5-1
TGCGCCAGCAGCTTGGGACAGCACTCAGATACGCAGTATTTT
CASSLGQHSDTQYF
>TRBJ1-5|TRBD1|few|TRBV2
TGTGCCAGCAGTCAAACAGGGGGAGGGTGGTCCCAGCATTTT
CASSQTGGGWSQHF
>TRBJ2-2|TRBD2|NA|TRBV5-6
TGTGCCAGCAGCTTGATGCGGGAGCCCGCGGGGGCCGGGGAGCTGTTTTTT
CASSLMREPAGAGELFF
>TRBJ1-1|NA|NA|TRBV19
TGTGCCAGTAGTCAGGGTCAAGCTTTCTTT
CASSQGQAFF
>TRBJ2-7|TRBD2|few|TRBV10-3
TGTGCCATCAGTGGGGGGGGTAACGAGCAGTACTTC
CAISGGGNEQYF
>TRBJ1-5|NA|NA|TRBV6-5
TGTGCCAGCAGTTACTCGGGAAACGGGGGTCAGCCCCAGCATTTT
CASSYSGNGGQPQHF
>TRBJ2-7|NA|NA|TRBV5-4
TGTGCCAGCAGCTTGAGGGACACCCTGTCCTACGAGCAGTACTTC
CASSLRDTLSYEQYF
>TRBJ1-1|TRBD1|NA|TRBV19
TGTGCCAGTAGTATGGGGACAGGGGCCGGCACTGAAGCTTTCTTT
CASSMGTGAGTEAFF
>TRBJ1-5|NA|NA|TRBV6-1
TGTGCCAGCAGTGAAAGCTCTACTCTGCGGGATCAGCCCCAGCATTTT
CASSESSTLRDQPQHF
>TRBJ2-3|TRBD2|NA|TRBV6-8
TGTGCCAGCAGGTGGCGTGGGTTAGCGGGGTTTAGCACAGATACGCAGTATTTT
CASRWRGLAGFSTDTQYF
>TRBJ2-7|TRBD1|NA|TRBV6-1
TGTGCCAGCAGTGTCGGGACAGCTTCCTACGAGCAGTACTTC
CASSVGTASYEQYF
>TRBJ2-1|TRBD1|once|TRBV5-1
TGCGCCAGCAGCAAGGGACAGGGAGGAGGTGAGCAGTTCTTC
CASSKGQGGGEQFF
>TRBJ2-1|NA|NA|TRBV7-8
TGTGCCAGCAGCTTAGCGGAACTAGATAGGGAGCAGTTCTTC
CASSLAELDREQFF
>TRBJ1-1|NA|once|TRBV5-1
TGCGCCAGCAGCTGGTCGACAGGGAACACTGAAGCTTTCTTT
CASSWSTGNTEAFF
>TRBJ1-2|NA|NA|TRBV9
TGTGCCAGCTCCGGTAGAACCGGGCCAGGGTATGGCTACACCTTC
CASSGRTGPGYGYTF
>TRBJ1-5|NA|NA|TRBV19
TGTGCCAGTAGTATTTTGGGGTCGGGGCAGCCCCAGCATTTT
CASSILGSGQPQHF
>TRBJ2-3|TRBD2|NA|TRBV5-4
TGTGCCAGCAGCTTAAAGACTAGCGGGGGGGCGGGTACGCAGTATTTT
CASSLKTSGGAGTQYF
>TRBJ1-1|NA|NA|TRBV7-8
TGTGCCAGCTCCAGGCGGTCGGGGACTGAAGCTTTCTTT
CASSRRSGTEAFF
>TRBJ1-2|NA|NA|TRBV4-3
TGCGCCAGCAGCCAAGGACATGAGCTTAACTATGGCTACACCTTC
CASSQGHELNYGYTF
>TRBJ1-1|TRBD1|few|TRBV16
TGTGCCAGCAGCCCTTGGACAGGATTGAACACTGAAGCTTTCTTT
CASSPWTGLNTEAFF
>TRBJ1-2|NA|few|TRBV27
TGTGCCAGCAGCTCAGGGGCAATACACACCTTC
CASSSGAIHTF
>TRBJ1-4|NA|once|TRBV10-3
TGTGCCACCAGCGGGAGGTCTGCTGAAACTAATGAAAAACTGTTTTTT
CATSGRSAETNEKLFF
>TRBJ1-2|NA|NA|TRBV7-2
TGTGCCAGCAGCTTAGCGCAAAGGCCGCGGGGTGGCTACACCTTC
CASSLAQRPRGGYTF
>TRBJ2-5|NA|NA|TRBV9
TGTGCCAGCAGCGTCGGGGGACAAGAGACCCAGTACTTC
CASSVGGQETQYF
>TRBJ2-1|TRBD2|NA|TRBV5-3
TGTGCCAGAAGCTTTTCAGCGGGAGGTCACAATGAGCAGTTCTTC
CARSFSAGGHNEQFF
>TRBJ2-7|NA|NA|TRBV27
TGTGCCAGCAGGGCCCGGGGATCCGAGCAGTACTTC
CASRARGSEQYF
>TRBJ2-7|NA|NA|TRBV13
TGTGCCAGCCGAAAAGAGGGGGGGGGCACCTACGAGCAGTACTTC
CASRKEGGGTYEQYF
>TRBJ1-1|TRBD1|NA|TRBV13
TGTGCCAGCAGCCAAGGGGGCCGGAGGGGCACTGAAGCTTTCTTT
CASSQGGRRGTEAFF
>TRBJ2-7|NA|once|TRBV7-8
TGTGCCAGCAGCCCACAGGGTGTTGCAAGGGAGCAGTACTTC
CASSPQGVAREQYF
>TRBJ2-7|TRBD1|once|TRBV23-1
TGCGCCAGCAACCAACAACGGGACAGGGATACCTACGAGCAGTACTTC
CASNQQRDRDTYEQYF
>TRBJ1-2|NA|NA|TRBV19
TGTGCCAGTAGTATTCTGAACTATGGCTACACCTTC
CASSILNYGYTF
>TRBJ2-1|TRBD2|NA|TRBV28
TGTGCCAGCCAGGATGCGGGAGGGCCCAGCAATGAGCAGTTCTTC
CASQDAGGPSNEQFF
>TRBJ1-5|NA|NA|TRBV4-2
TGTGCCAGCAGCCAAGGCGATCCAGGGCATCCTACCGATCAGCCCCAGCATTTT
CASSQGDPGHPTDQPQHF
>TRBJ2-7|TRBD2|NA|TRBV6-6
TGTGCCAGCAGTTACGATCCCGACCGACTAGCGCACGAGCAGTACTTC
CASSYDPDRLAHEQYF
>TRBJ1-1|TRBD1|NA|TRBV6-5
TGTGCCAGCAGCAACCGACAGGGGACCGGTACTGGGGCTTTCTTT
CASSNRQGTGTGAFF
>TRBJ1-2|NA|NA|TRBV19
TGTGCCAGTAGAGGGGGGGACTATGGCTACACCTTC
CASRGGDYGYTF
>TRBJ1-4|NA|NA|TRBV7-9
TGTGCCAGCAGCCCCGCGACCTCAGGGGAAAAACTGTTTTTT
CASSPATSGEKLFF
>TRBJ1-1|NA|NA|TRBV15
TGTGCCACCAGCAGCTCGGGGGAGGGAAGAGCTTTCTTT
CATSSSGEGRAFF
>TRBJ2-3|NA|NA|TRBV7-8
TGTGCCAGCAGCTTTCGGCGGGACTCCCACACAGATACGCAGTATTTT
CASSFRRDSHTDTQYF
>TRBJ2-6|TRBD1|NA|TRBV4-3
TGCGCCAGCAGCCAAGATTGGGCGACAGGGTCTGGGGCCAACGTCCTGACTTTC
CASSQDWATGSGANVLTF